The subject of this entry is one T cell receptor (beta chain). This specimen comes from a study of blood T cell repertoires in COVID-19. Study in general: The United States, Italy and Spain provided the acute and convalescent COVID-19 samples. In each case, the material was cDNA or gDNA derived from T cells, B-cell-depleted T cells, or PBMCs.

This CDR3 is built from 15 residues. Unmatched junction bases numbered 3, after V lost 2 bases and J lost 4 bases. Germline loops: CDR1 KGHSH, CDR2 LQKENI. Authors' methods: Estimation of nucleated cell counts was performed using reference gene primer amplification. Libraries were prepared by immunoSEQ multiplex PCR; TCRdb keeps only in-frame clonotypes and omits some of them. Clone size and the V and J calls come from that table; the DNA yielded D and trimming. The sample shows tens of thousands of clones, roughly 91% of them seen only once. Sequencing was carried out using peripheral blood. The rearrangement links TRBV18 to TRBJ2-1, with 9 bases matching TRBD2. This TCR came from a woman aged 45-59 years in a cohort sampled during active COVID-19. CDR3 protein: CASSPITSGYNEQFF. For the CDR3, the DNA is TGTGCCAGCTCACCAATAACTAGCGGGTACAATGAGCAGTTCTTC.